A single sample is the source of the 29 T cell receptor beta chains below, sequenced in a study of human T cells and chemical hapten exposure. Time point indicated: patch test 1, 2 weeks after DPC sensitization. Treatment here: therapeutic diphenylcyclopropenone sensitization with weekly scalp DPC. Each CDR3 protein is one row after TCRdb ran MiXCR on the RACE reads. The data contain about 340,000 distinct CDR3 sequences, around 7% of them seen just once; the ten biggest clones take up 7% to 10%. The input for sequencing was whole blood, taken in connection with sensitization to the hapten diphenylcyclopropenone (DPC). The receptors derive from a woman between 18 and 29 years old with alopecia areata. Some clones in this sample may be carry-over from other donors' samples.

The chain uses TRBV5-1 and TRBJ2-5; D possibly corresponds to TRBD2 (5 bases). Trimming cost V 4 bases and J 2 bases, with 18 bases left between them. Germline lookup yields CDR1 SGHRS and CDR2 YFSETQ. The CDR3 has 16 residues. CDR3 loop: CASSPAVRADQETQYF. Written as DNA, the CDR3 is TGCGCCAGCAGCCCTGCTGTAAGAGCGGATCAAGAGACCCAGTACTTC.

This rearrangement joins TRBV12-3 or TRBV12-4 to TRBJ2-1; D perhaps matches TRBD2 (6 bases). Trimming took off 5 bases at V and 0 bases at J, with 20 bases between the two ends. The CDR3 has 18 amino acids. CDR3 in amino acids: CASSPPHFSGSSYNEQFF. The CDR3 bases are TGTGCCAGCAGTCCCCCCCATTTTAGCGGTAGCTCCTACAATGAGCAGTTCTTC.

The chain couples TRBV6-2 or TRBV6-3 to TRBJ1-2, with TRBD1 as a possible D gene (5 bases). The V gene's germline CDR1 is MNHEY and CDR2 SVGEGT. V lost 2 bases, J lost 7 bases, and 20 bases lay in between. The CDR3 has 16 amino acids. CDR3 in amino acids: CASSYGSGDRLSGYTF. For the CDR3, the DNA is TGTGCCAGCAGTTACGGATCGGGGGACCGGCTAAGTGGCTACACCTTC.

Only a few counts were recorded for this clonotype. In nucleotides, the CDR3 is TGTGCCAGCTCACCCGACAGGGTGGACACTGAAGCTTTCTTT. This codes for CASSPDRVDTEAFF. The chain has TRBV18 and TRBJ1-1; 7 bases agree with TRBD1. The CDR3 has 14 amino acids. Trimming at V came to 3 bases and at J to 3 bases, leaving 4 bases not matched to a gene. The germline gives CDR1 KGHSH, CDR2 LQKENI.

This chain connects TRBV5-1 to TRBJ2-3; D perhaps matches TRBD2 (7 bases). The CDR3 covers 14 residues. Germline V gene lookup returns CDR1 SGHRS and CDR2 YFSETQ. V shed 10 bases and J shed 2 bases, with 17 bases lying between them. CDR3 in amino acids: CAASAGANTDTQYF. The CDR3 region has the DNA TGCGCCGCGTCGGCGGGGGCCAACACAGATACGCAGTATTTT.

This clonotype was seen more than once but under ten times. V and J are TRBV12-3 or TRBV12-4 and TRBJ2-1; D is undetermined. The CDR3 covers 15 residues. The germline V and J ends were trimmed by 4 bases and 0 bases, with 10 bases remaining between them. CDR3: CASSSNTRSYNEQFF. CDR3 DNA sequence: TGTGCCAGCAGTTCCAACACCCGCTCCTACAATGAGCAGTTCTTC.

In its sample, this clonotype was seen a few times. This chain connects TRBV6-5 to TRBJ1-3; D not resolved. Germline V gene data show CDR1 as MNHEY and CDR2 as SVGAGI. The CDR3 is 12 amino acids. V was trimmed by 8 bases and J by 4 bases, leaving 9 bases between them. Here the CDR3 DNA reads TGTGCCAGCGGCGGCGACGGAAACACCATATATTTT. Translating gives CASGGDGNTIYF.

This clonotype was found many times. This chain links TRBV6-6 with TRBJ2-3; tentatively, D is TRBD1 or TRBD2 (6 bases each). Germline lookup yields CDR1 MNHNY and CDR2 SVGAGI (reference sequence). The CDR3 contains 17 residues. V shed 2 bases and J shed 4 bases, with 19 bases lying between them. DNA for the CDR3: TGTGCCAGCAGTTACAAGAGGGGGGCCGGAGGGTCAGATACGCAGTATTTT. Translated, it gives CASSYKRGAGGSDTQYF.

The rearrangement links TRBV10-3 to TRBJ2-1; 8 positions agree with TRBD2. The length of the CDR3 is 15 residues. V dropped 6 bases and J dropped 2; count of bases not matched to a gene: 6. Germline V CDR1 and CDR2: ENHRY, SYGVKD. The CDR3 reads CAIRGAGGPYNEQFF. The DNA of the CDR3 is TGTGCCATCAGGGGCGCGGGGGGACCCTACAATGAGCAGTTCTTC.

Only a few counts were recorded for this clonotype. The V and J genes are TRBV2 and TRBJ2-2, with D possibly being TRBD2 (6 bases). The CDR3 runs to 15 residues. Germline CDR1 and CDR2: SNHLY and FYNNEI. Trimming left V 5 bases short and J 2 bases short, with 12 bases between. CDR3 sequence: CASSPLGGNTGELFF. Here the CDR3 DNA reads TGTGCCAGCAGTCCCCTGGGGGGAAACACCGGGGAGCTGTTTTTT.

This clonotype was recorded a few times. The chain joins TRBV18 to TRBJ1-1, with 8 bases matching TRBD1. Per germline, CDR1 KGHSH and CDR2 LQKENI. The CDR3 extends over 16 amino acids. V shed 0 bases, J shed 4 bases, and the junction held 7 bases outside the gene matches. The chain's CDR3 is CASSPPVVQGGTEAFF. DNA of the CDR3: TGTGCCAGCTCACCACCAGTAGTACAGGGGGGCACTGAAGCTTTCTTT. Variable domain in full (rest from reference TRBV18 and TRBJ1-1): NAGVMQNPRHLVRRRGQEARLRCSPMKGHSHVYWYRQLPEEGLKFMVYLQKENIIDESGMPKERFSAEFPKEGPSILRIQQVVRGDSAAYFCASSPPVVQGGTEAFFGQGTRLTVV.

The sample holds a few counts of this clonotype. The CDR3 sequence is CASSLDPLDSSYNEQFF. The CDR3 region has the DNA TGTGCCAGCAGCTTAGATCCACTAGATAGCTCCTACAATGAGCAGTTCTTC. The chain uses TRBV7-9 and TRBJ2-1; D possibly corresponds to TRBD2 (5 bases). The CDR3 has 17 residues. With 1 base removed from V and 0 bases from J, the gap between germline ends came to 13 bases. CDR1 is SEHNR, CDR2 FQNEAQ, per germline (reference sequence). Drawing the rest from reference TRBV7-9 and TRBJ2-1, the complete variable domain is DTGVSQNPRHKITKRGQNVTFRCDPISEHNRLYWYRQTLGQGPEFLTYFQNEAQLEKSRLLSDRFSAERPKGSFSTLEIQRTEQGDSAMYLCASSLDPLDSSYNEQFFGPGTRLTVL.

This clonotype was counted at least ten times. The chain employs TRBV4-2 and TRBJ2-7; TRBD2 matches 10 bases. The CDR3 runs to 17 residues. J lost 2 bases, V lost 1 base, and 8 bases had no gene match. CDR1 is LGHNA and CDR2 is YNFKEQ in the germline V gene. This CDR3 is CASSQAQGSGGAYEQYF. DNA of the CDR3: TGTGCCAGCAGCCAAGCCCAGGGGAGCGGGGGGGCCTACGAGCAGTACTTC.

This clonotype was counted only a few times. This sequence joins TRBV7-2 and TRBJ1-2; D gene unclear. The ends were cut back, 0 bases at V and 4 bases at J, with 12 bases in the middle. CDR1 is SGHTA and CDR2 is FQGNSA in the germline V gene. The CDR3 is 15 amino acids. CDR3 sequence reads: CASSLAGGPVYGYTF. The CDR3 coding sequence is TGTGCCAGCAGCTTAGCCGGTGGACCCGTCTATGGCTACACCTTC.

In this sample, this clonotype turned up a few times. This chain's CDR3 is CASSDALANVLTF. In DNA, the CDR3 is TGCGCCAGCAGCGACGCCCTGGCCAACGTCCTGACTTTC. The chain combines TRBV5-1 with TRBJ2-6; D is ambiguous. CDR3 length equals 13 residues. V lost 4 bases and J 6 bases, leaving 8 bases between the germline ends. CDR1 is SGHRS and CDR2 is YFSETQ in the germline V gene.

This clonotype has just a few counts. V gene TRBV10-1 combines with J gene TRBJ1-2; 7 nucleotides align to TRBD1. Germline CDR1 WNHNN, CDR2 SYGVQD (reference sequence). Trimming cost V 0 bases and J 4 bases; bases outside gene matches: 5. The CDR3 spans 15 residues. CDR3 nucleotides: TGCGCCAGCAGTGAGTCTGAGACAGGGTGCTATGGCTACACCTTC. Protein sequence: CASSESETGCYGYTF.

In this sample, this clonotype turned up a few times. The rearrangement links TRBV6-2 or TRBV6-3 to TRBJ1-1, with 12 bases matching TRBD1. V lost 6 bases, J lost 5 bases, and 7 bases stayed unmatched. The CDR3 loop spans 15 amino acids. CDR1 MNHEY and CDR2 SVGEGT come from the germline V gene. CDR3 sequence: CASRTRDRGRTEAFF. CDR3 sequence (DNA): TGTGCCAGCAGGACGAGGGACAGGGGGCGAACTGAAGCTTTCTTT.

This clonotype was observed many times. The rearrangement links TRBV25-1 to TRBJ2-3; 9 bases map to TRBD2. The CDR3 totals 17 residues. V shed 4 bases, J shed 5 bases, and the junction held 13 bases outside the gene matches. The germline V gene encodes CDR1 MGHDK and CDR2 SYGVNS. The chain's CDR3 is CASSGGALAGDVDTQYF. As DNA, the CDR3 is TGTGCCAGCAGTGGAGGAGCTTTAGCGGGGGATGTAGATACGCAGTATTTT. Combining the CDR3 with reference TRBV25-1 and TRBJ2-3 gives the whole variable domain EADIYQTPRYLVIGTGKKITLECSQTMGHDKMYWYQQDPGMELHLIHYSYGVNSTEKGDLSSESTVSRIRTEHFPLTLESARPSHTSQYLCASSGGALAGDVDTQYFGPGTRLTVL.

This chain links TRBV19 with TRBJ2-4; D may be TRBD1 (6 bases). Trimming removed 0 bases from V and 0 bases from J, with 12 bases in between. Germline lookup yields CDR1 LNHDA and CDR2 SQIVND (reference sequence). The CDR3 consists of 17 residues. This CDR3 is CASSIDTGYAAKNIQYF. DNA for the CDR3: TGTGCCAGTAGTATAGATACAGGGTACGCAGCCAAAAACATTCAGTACTTC.

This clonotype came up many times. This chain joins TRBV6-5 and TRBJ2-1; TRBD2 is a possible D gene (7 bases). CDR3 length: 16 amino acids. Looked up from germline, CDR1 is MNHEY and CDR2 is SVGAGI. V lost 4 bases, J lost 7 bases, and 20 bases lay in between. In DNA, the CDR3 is TGTGCCAGCAGTTGGGCCTCAGGGGAGGGGGGGAATGAGCAGTTCTTC. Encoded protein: CASSWASGEGGNEQFF.

CDR3 in DNA: TGTGCCAGCAGTTACTCGACCGGGTCCCTGGGGGAGACCCAGTACTTC. Its protein is CASSYSTGSLGETQYF. The chain couples TRBV6-5 to TRBJ2-5; D is undetermined. Trimming removed 0 bases from V and 5 bases from J, with 16 bases in between. The germline V gene has CDR1 MNHEY and CDR2 SVGAGI. The CDR3 runs to 16 residues.

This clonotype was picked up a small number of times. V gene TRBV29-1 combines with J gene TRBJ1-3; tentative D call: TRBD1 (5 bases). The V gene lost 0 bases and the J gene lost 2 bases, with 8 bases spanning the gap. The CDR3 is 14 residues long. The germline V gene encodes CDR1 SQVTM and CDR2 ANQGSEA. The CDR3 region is CSVEEGDTGNTIYF. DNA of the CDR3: TGCAGCGTTGAAGAAGGGGATACTGGAAACACCATATATTTT.

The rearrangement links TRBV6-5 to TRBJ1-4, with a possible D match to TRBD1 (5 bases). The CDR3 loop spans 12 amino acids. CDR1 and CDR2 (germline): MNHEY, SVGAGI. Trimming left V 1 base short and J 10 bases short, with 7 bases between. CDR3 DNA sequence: TGTGCCAGCAGTTACTGGGGGGGAAAACTGTTTTTT. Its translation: CASSYWGGKLFF.

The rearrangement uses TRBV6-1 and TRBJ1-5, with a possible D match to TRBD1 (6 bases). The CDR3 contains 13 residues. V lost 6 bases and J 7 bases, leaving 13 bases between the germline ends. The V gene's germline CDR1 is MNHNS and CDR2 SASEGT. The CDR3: CASRIRGEQPQHF. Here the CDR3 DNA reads TGTGCCAGCAGGATCAGGGGTGAGCAGCCCCAGCATTTT.

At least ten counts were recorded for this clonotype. The CDR3 protein is CATSSRSGANVLTF. Here the CDR3 DNA reads TGTGCCACCAGCAGCCGCTCTGGGGCCAACGTCCTGACTTTC. The chain employs TRBV15 and TRBJ2-6; D ambiguous. Trimming pared 3 bases from V and 0 bases from J, leaving 3 bases between. This CDR3 has 14 residues. CDR1 and CDR2 from the germline V gene are LNHNV and YYDKDF (reference sequence). Drawing the rest from reference TRBV15 and TRBJ2-6, the complete variable domain is DAMVIQNPRYQVTQFGKPVTLSCSQTLNHNVMYWYQQKSSQAPKLLFHYYDKDFNNEADTPDNFQSRRPNTSFCFLDIRSPGLGDTAMYLCATSSRSGANVLTFGAGSRLTVL.

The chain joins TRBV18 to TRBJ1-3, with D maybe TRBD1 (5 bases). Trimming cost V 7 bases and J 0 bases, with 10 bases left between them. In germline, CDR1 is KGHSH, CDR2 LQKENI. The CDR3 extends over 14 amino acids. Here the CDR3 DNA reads TGTGCCAGCTGGTCGGGACTCTCTGGAAACACCATATATTTT. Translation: CASWSGLSGNTIYF.

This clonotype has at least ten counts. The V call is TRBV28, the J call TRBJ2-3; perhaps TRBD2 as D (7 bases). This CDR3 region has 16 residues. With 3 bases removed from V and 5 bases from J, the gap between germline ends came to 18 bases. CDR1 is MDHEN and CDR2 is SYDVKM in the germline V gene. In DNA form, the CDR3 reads TGTGCCAGCAGTTTGGGGGCGGGGGCCCCCCAAGATACGCAGTATTTT. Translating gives CASSLGAGAPQDTQYF. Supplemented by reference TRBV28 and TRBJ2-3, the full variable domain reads DVKVTQSSRYLVKRTGEKVFLECVQDMDHENMFWYRQDPGLGLRLIYFSYDVKMKEKGDIPEGYSVSREKKERFSLILESASTNQTSMYLCASSLGAGAPQDTQYFGPGTRLTVL.

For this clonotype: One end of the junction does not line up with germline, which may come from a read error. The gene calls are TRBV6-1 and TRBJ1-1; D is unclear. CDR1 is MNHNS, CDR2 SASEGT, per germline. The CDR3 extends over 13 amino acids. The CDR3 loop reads CASREGLTTEAFF. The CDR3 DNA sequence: TGTGCCAGCAGGGAAGGACTGACCACTGAAGCTTTCTTT.

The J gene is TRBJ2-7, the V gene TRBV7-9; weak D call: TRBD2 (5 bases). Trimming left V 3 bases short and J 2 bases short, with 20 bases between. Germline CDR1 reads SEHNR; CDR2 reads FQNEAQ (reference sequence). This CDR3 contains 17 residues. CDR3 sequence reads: CASSFVFSGDPPYEQYF. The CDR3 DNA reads TGTGCCAGCAGCTTTGTCTTCTCCGGGGATCCCCCCTACGAGCAGTACTTC.